This T cell receptor (beta chain) originates from a study of blood T cell repertoires in COVID-19. Study in general: COVID-19 samples collected from the United States, Italy and Spain covered acute and convalescent phases. From T cells, B-cell-depleted T cells, or PBMCs came the material, which was cDNA or gDNA.

Measured with immunoSEQ multiplex PCR; TCRdb has only the in-frame clones, and not every one. The sample contains around 210,000 clones, about 88% of which appear only once. Recruited during active infection, patients (from Seattle) were subsequently followed longitudinally. The V gene's germline CDR1 is SQVTM and CDR2 ANQGSEA. CDR3 length equals 14 residues. The germline V and J ends were trimmed by 7 bases and 1 base, with 16 bases remaining between them. The material sequenced was peripheral blood. The chain joins TRBV29-1 to TRBJ1-1; no reliable D call. The origin of this receptor is a man aged 50 to 60 with COVID-19, enrolled during active disease. The CDR3 DNA reads as TGCAGCGGAACGCAAAGGAGCCCGAACACTGAAGCTTTCTTT. This encodes CSGTQRSPNTEAFF.